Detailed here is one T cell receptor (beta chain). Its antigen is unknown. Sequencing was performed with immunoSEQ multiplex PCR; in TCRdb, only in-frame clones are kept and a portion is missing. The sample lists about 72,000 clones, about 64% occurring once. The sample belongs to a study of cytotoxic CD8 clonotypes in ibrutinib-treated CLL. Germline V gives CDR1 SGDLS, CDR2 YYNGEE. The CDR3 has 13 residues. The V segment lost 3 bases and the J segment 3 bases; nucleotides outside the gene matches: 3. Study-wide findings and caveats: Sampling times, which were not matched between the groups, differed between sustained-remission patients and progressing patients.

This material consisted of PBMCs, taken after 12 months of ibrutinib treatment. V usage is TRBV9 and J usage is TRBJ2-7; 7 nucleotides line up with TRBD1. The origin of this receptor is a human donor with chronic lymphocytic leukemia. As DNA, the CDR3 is TGTGCCAGCAGCGCCGGGGACAGCTACGAGCAGTACTTC. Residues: CASSAGDSYEQYF. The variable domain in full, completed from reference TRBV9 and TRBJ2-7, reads DSGVTQTPKHLITATGQRVTLRCSPRSGDLSVYWYQQSLDQGLQFLIQYYNGEERAKGNILERFSAQQFPDLHSELNLSSLELGDSALYFCASSAGDSYEQYFGPGTRLTVT.